These 25 T cell receptor beta chains were sequenced from one sample in a study of blood T cell repertoires in COVID-19. Libraries were prepared by immunoSEQ multiplex PCR; TCRdb keeps only in-frame clonotypes and omits some of them. The profile shows a few hundred thousand clones, around 90% of them singletons. The sample taken for sequencing was peripheral blood. Every receptor here comes from a woman aged 40-49 years who had recovered from COVID-19.

In nucleotides, the CDR3 is TGTGCCAGCAGTGGGCCGGGACACCACAATGAGCAGTTCTTC. It encodes CASSGPGHHNEQFF. V gene TRBV25-1 combines with J gene TRBJ2-1; possible D gene TRBD1, 6 bases. Germline V gives CDR1 MGHDK, CDR2 SYGVNS. This CDR3 comprises 14 residues. Between the trimmed V and J ends, which lost 4 bases and 5 bases, there was a span of 12 bases.

About this clone itself: Germline is not matched at one junction end, which may reflect a read error. V usage is TRBV5-8 and J usage is TRBJ2-7; D possibly corresponds to TRBD2 (5 bases). This CDR3 has 13 residues. Germline V lookup: CDR1 SGHTS, CDR2 YDEGEE. The CDR3 region has the DNA TGTGCCGACGCGGGCGGTTATTCCTACGAGCAGTGCTTC. Residues: CADAGGYSYEQCF.

This clone was picked up a small number of times. This sequence joins TRBV29-1 and TRBJ2-1; D not certain. Trimming took off 1 base at V and 7 bases at J, with 17 bases between the two ends. Germline lookup yields CDR1 SQVTM and CDR2 ANQGSEA. This CDR3 is 15 amino acids long. CDR3 amino acids: CSVEGGHSPINEQFF. The CDR3 coding sequence is TGCAGCGTTGAAGGCGGCCACTCGCCCATAAATGAGCAGTTCTTC.

The V and J genes are TRBV12-3 or TRBV12-4 and TRBJ1-1, with D unresolved. With 3 bases removed from V and 2 bases from J, the gap between germline ends came to 7 bases. The CDR3 runs 13 residues. The CDR3 DNA reads as TGTGCCAGCAGTTTGAACATAAACACTGAAGCTTTCTTT. Translated, it gives CASSLNINTEAFF.

The chain combines TRBV5-1 with TRBJ2-1, with TRBD2 matching 7 bases. The V gene's germline CDR1 is SGHRS and CDR2 YFSETQ. V shed 6 bases, J shed 1 base, and the junction held 7 bases outside the gene matches. The length of the CDR3 is 15 residues. For the CDR3, the DNA is TGCGCCAGCACTCAAGCGGGAACGTCCTACAATGAGCAGTTCTTC. Amino acids: CASTQAGTSYNEQFF.

The rearrangement links TRBV18 to TRBJ2-7; 8 bases agree with TRBD1. The CDR3 is 17 amino acids. Germline CDR1 KGHSH, CDR2 LQKENI. V lost 5 bases and J lost 1; bases outside the gene matches: 13. CDR3 in DNA: TGTGCCAGCTCAAAGACAGGGGCCGGGGATGAATCCTACGAGCAGTACTTC. Its translation: CASSKTGAGDESYEQYF.

V and J are TRBV5-1 and TRBJ2-3; a possible D gene is TRBD2 (6 bases). The CDR3 has 16 residues. The germline CDR1 and CDR2 sequences are SGHRS and YFSETQ. The V end lost 1 base, the J end lost 4 bases, and 16 bases lay between the germline ends. The CDR3 is CASSLRVSGDPDTQYF. CDR3 DNA sequence: TGCGCCAGCAGCTTGAGAGTGTCGGGAGATCCAGATACGCAGTATTTT. Using reference TRBV5-1 and TRBJ2-3 for the parts outside the CDR3, the full variable domain is KAGVTQTPRYLIKTRGQQVTLSCSPISGHRSVSWYQQTPGQGLQFLFEYFSETQRNKGNFPGRFSGRQFSNSRSEMNVSTLELGDSALYLCASSLRVSGDPDTQYFGPGTRLTVL.

This sequence joins TRBV29-1 and TRBJ2-2; D perhaps matches TRBD1 (5 bases). Germline V gene lookup returns CDR1 SQVTM and CDR2 ANQGSEA. Trimming left V 1 base short and J 5 bases short, with 11 bases between. The CDR3 sequence is 14 residues long. CDR3 amino acids: CSVEGQGLTGELFF. As DNA, the CDR3 is TGCAGCGTTGAAGGCCAGGGTCTGACCGGGGAGCTGTTTTTT.

In this sample, this clone turned up once. This chain connects TRBV30 to TRBJ1-4, with 8 bases lining up with TRBD1. This CDR3 has 15 amino acids. From germline, CDR1 is GTSNPN and CDR2 SVGIG (reference sequence). V shed 5 bases and J 1 base; nucleotides not matched to a gene: 6. This CDR3 is CAWGRGRRTNEKLFF. The DNA of the CDR3 is TGTGCCTGGGGCAGGGGGCGCCGAACTAATGAAAAACTGTTTTTT.

The chain has TRBV5-1 and TRBJ1-2; 9 bases are a match to TRBD1. The V gene end was trimmed by 4 bases and the J gene end by 3 bases; junction bases not matched to a gene: 4. The germline gives CDR1 SGHRS, CDR2 YFSETQ. The CDR3 spans 14 residues. The CDR3 is CASSDRGFDYGYTF. The CDR3 DNA is TGCGCCAGCAGCGACAGGGGGTTCGACTATGGCTACACCTTC.

A single count supports this clone. The chain combines TRBV24-1 with TRBJ2-3, with D tentatively TRBD1 (6 bases). Germline values: CDR1 KGHDR, CDR2 SFDVKD. Trimming took off 0 bases at V and 3 bases at J, with 18 bases between the two ends. CDR3 length: 18 amino acids. The CDR3: CATSDLRDTLRGTDTQYF. The CDR3 DNA is TGTGCCACCAGTGATTTGCGGGACACCCTACGCGGAACAGATACGCAGTATTTT.

This clone was counted between two and nine times. The chain uses TRBV6-5 and TRBJ2-3; 8 bases are a match to TRBD1. V gave up 4 bases and J gave up 1 base; unmatched junction bases: 7. Germline CDR1 and CDR2: MNHEY and SVGAGI. The CDR3 consists of 16 residues. The CDR3 sequence is CASSSLGTGRTDTQYF. As DNA, the CDR3 is TGTGCCAGCAGTTCTCTGGGGACAGGCCGCACAGATACGCAGTATTTT.

The chain joins TRBV5-1 to TRBJ2-7; 10 bases align to TRBD1. Germline V gene lookup returns CDR1 SGHRS and CDR2 YFSETQ. This CDR3 comprises 13 residues. After removal of 4 bases from V and 5 bases from J, the junction contained 3 bases not matched to a gene. DNA of the CDR3: TGCGCCAGCAGCCTCGGACAGGGGGACGAGCAGTACTTC. It translates to CASSLGQGDEQYF.

The rearrangement uses TRBV28 and TRBJ1-2; 7 nucleotides align to TRBD1. Trimming cost V 8 bases and J 0 bases; bases outside gene matches: 3. CDR3 length equals 13 residues. Germline V lookup: CDR1 MDHEN, CDR2 SYDVKM. CDR3 region: CASLDRSNYGYTF. The DNA for the CDR3 is TGTGCCAGCCTGGACAGGTCTAACTATGGCTACACCTTC.

The chain couples TRBV30 to TRBJ1-4, with 7 bases that match TRBD1. V lost 1 base to trimming and J lost 6 bases; unmatched junction nucleotides: 5. This CDR3 has 14 amino acids. In germline, CDR1 is GTSNPN, CDR2 SVGIG (reference sequence). In nucleotides, the CDR3 is TGTGCCTGGAGTGAGGGGACAGCTTATGAAAAACTGTTTTTT. It encodes CAWSEGTAYEKLFF.

J is TRBJ1-1 and V is TRBV27; the D gene is possibly TRBD1 (6 bases). In germline, CDR1 is MNHEY, CDR2 SMNVEV (reference sequence). This CDR3 comprises 15 residues. Trimming removed 3 bases from V and 4 bases from J, with 15 bases in between. This CDR3 is CASSFQGGGVTEAFF. In nucleotides, the CDR3 is TGTGCCAGCAGTTTCCAAGGGGGAGGGGTCACTGAAGCTTTCTTT.

The chain combines TRBV2 with TRBJ2-3, with D perhaps TRBD1 (7 bases). The V and J ends lost 2 bases and 2 bases respectively, with 11 bases between them. CDR3 size: 15 residues. Germline V gene data show CDR1 as SNHLY and CDR2 as FYNNEI. The CDR3 DNA sequence: TGTGCCAGCAGTGAACAGGGGGAGGTCACAGATACGCAGTATTTT. This encodes CASSEQGEVTDTQYF.

The J gene is TRBJ2-1, the V gene TRBV11-3; unclear D gene. Germline V gives CDR1 SGHNT, CDR2 YENEEA. The CDR3 has 15 residues. Deletions cut 0 bases from V and 0 bases from J, with 6 bases between. CDR3 DNA: TGTGCCAGCAGCTTAGATCCGGGCTCCTACAATGAGCAGTTCTTC. Translation gives CASSLDPGSYNEQFF.

The chain joins TRBV30 to TRBJ1-1; TRBD1 aligns across 7 bases. Germline CDR1 is GTSNPN and CDR2 is SVGIG (reference sequence). J gave up 5 bases and V 0 bases, and 3 bases lay outside the gene matches. The CDR3 totals 13 residues. CDR3 DNA: TGTGCCTGGAGTGTAACAGGGGAAACTGAAGCTTTCTTT. Translating gives CAWSVTGETEAFF. Supplemented by reference TRBV30 and TRBJ1-1, the full variable domain reads SQTIHQWPATLVQPVGSPLSLECTVEGTSNPNLYWYRQAAGRGLQLLFYSVGIGQISSEVPQNLSASRPQDRQFILSSKKLLLSDSGFYLCAWSVTGETEAFFGQGTRLTVV.

J is TRBJ1-1 and V is TRBV27; D is ambiguous. Germline CDR1 is MNHEY and CDR2 is SMNVEV (reference sequence). The CDR3 spans 13 residues. V lost 2 bases and J lost 1, with 5 bases in between. CDR3 loop: CASSLGQNTEAFF. The CDR3 DNA follows: TGTGCCAGCAGTTTAGGCCAGAACACTGAAGCTTTCTTT.

This sequence joins TRBV21-1 and TRBJ2-1; the DNA was not compared with TRBD2, the D call given in the table. TRBV21-1 counts as a pseudogene. The CDR3 is 14 residues long. The CDR3 region is CASSHTSGTGEQFF. For the CDR3, the DNA is TGTGCCAGCAGCCACACTAGCGGGACCGGTGAGCAGTTCTTC.

The chain carries TRBV27 and TRBJ2-2; D might be TRBD2 (6 bases). Trimming removed 7 bases at V and 3 bases at J, with 15 bases between. Germline CDR1 reads MNHEY; CDR2 reads SMNVEV (reference sequence). CDR3 length equals 15 residues. The CDR3 sequence: CASTPPGSYTGELFF. DNA of the CDR3: TGTGCCAGCACCCCCCCCGGGAGTTACACCGGGGAGCTGTTTTTT.

The chain is built from TRBV19 and TRBJ2-2; TRBD1 might be the D (6 bases). The germline V gene has CDR1 LNHDA and CDR2 SQIVND (reference sequence). Trimming pared 3 bases from V and 0 bases from J, leaving 8 bases between. CDR3 length equals 15 residues. CDR3 coding DNA: TGTGCCAGTAGTATTGGGACACCGAACACCGGGGAGCTGTTTTTT. This codes for CASSIGTPNTGELFF.

V gene TRBV11-2 combines with J gene TRBJ2-5; 8 bases align to TRBD1. Germline-derived CDR1 and CDR2 are SGHAT and FQNNGV. V was clipped by 5 bases and J by 7 bases; unmatched bases: 3. CDR3 size: 12 residues. CDR3 loop: CASSLGTGTQYF. CDR3 DNA sequence: TGTGCCAGCAGCCTGGGGACAGGGACCCAGTACTTC.

This clone appeared once. The V and J genes are TRBV30 and TRBJ1-4; maybe TRBD1 (6 bases). Trimming pared 3 bases from V and 0 bases from J, leaving 20 bases between. Germline CDR1 is GTSNPN and CDR2 is SVGIG (reference sequence). CDR3 length: 18 amino acids. The DNA for the CDR3 is TGTGCCTGGAGCGGGGACCCCGAGGGGGATCCAACTAATGAAAAACTGTTTTTT. Protein: CAWSGDPEGDPTNEKLFF.